The rows below give T cell receptor beta chains drawn from one sample of a study of T cells in Graves' hyperthyroidism and ophthalmopathy. TCRdb passed the multiplex PCR reads through MiXCR, listing each CDR3 protein once. The table shows approximately 600,000 distinct CDR3 sequences, with less than 25% occurring only once. Sequenced material: blood. The source of these receptors is a man aged 25 to 40 with Graves' ophthalmopathy. Each CDR3 is given without its conserved first and last residue.

VSSPGTPATNEKLF,TRBJ1-4,TRBV28
ASSSRGSFPYEQY,TRBJ2-7,TRBV12-3/TRBV12-4
ATPSLAPYEQY,TRBJ2-7,TRBV24-1
ASAPQGRGRKLF,TRBJ1-4,TRBV12-5
ASSHQDEGGVGYT,TRBJ1-2,TRBV7-2
ASNPGTGKETQY,TRBJ2-5,TRBV2
ASSHPQGFQSYEQY,TRBJ2-7,TRBV28
ASKQDRGNTGELF,TRBJ2-2,TRBV14
ASSFGGVRGADTQY,TRBJ2-3,TRBV7-3
ASSHNTGADYGYT,TRBJ1-2,TRBV2
SARKTEEETQY,TRBJ2-5,TRBV20-1
ASSLEGEYGYT,TRBJ1-2,TRBV28
ASSFNGESYEQY,TRBJ2-7,TRBV28
ASSSNRYTEAF,TRBJ1-1,TRBV11-3
ASSQDWVSPYEQY,TRBJ2-7,TRBV11-2
ASCGVAGLDTQY,TRBJ2-3,TRBV28
ASSPVAGGVFRGYT,TRBJ1-2,TRBV28
ASSGDRGPQETQY,TRBJ2-5,TRBV2
ASSLRGAPEKLF,TRBJ1-4,TRBV7-8
ASSRWTSGISYEQY,TRBJ2-7,TRBV3-1
ASSPASGNTIY,TRBJ1-3,TRBV7-7
ASSRLSGGTSTDTQY,TRBJ2-3,TRBV3-1
AISDRAGNTGELF,TRBJ2-2,TRBV10-3
ASSAASGRRETQY,TRBJ2-5,TRBV27
ASRLAAVPQGEGYEQY,TRBJ2-7,TRBV7-2
ASSTRVLDEQY,TRBJ2-7,TRBV19
ASSYSSGSSYNEQF,TRBJ2-1,TRBV6-5
ASSLFPDAENSPLH,TRBJ1-6,TRBV5-1